This T cell receptor (beta chain) was documented in a study of blood T cell repertoires in COVID-19. Study-level information: Whether acute or convalescent, the COVID-19 samples came from the United States, Italy and Spain. T cells, B-cell-depleted T cells, or PBMCs provided the cDNA or gDNA that served as material.

In the original analysis: Amplifying reference gene primers gave estimates of nucleated cell counts. The table came from immunoSEQ multiplex PCR; TCRdb's copy has only in-frame clones and leaves some out. Clone size and the V and J calls come from that table; the DNA yielded D and trimming. The table has around 620,000 clones, more than 80% seen once; the top ten hold under 0.3%. Trimming pared 3 bases from V and 4 bases from J, leaving 12 bases between. CDR3 size: 14 residues. The germline V gene encodes CDR1 SGHRS and CDR2 YFSETQ. The sample consisted of peripheral blood. This chain links TRBV5-1 with TRBJ2-3; D might be TRBD1 (6 bases). The sequence derives from a woman between 18 and 29 years old with acute or convalescent COVID-19. In DNA, the CDR3 is TGCGCCAGCAGCTACCACGGACAGTCAGATACGCAGTATTTT. Its protein product is CASSYHGQSDTQYF.